Included here is one TCR beta chain sequence, with context. The antigen remains unidentified. Pooling was applied to second doses at about 4 or about 12 weeks. The data were taken from a study of T cell responses to AZD1222 COVID-19 vaccine. TCRdb's table, derived via immunoSEQ multiplex PCR, lists solely in-frame clones and lacks some. Of approximately 100,000 clones detected, approximately 81% appear once; the ten largest clones hold 4.5%. General study findings and limits: Donors skewed white British and female; clonal diversity was possibly underestimated. In the spike-specific TCR repertoire, nearly half reportedly target unmutated variant regions.

The material was peripheral blood, obtained 28 days after the second AZD1222 dose. This clonotype was sampled from an adult who received the AZD1222 COVID-19 vaccine.

DNA of the CDR3: TGTGCCAGCAGCTCCCGGACTAGCGGGGGCTCCTACAATGAGCAGTTCTTC. Amino acids: CASSSRTSGGSYNEQFF. V and J are TRBV9 and TRBJ2-1; TRBD2 matches 13 bases. The CDR3 length is 17 residues. Losses at the gene ends were 4 bases for V and 0 bases for J; bases not matched to a gene: 4. Germline CDR1 SGDLS, CDR2 YYNGEE.